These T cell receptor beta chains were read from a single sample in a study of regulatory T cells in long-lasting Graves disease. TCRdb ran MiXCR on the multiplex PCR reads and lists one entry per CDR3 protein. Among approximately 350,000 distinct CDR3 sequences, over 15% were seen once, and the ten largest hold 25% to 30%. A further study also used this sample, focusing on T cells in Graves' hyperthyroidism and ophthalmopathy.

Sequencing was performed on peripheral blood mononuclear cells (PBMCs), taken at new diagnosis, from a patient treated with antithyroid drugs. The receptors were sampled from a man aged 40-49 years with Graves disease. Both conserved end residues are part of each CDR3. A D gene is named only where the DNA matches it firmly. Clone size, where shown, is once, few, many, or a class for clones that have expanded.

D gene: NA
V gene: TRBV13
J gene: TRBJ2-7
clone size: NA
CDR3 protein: CASSSRSTAYEQYF
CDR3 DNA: TGTGCCAGCAGCTCACGATCGACAGCCTACGAGCAGTACTTC

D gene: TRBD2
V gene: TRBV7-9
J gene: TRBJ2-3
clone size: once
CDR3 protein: CASSLELFYLAGAVVDTQYF
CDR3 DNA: TGTGCCAGCAGCTTAGAACTATTCTACCTAGCGGGGGCCGTCGTGGATACGCAGTATTTT

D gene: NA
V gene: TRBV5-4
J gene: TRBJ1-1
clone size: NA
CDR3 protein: CASEGHPGAGGSTEAFF
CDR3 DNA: TGTGCCAGCGAGGGTCACCCCGGGGCCGGTGGGAGCACTGAAGCTTTCTTT

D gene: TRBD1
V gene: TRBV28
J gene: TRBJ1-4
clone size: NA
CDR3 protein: CASSLQGARGEKLFF
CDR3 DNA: TGTGCCAGCAGTCTCCAGGGGGCCCGTGGTGAAAAACTGTTTTTT

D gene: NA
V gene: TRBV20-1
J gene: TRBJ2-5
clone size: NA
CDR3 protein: CSARDPKTQYF
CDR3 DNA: TGCAGTGCTAGAGATCCGAAGACCCAGTACTTC

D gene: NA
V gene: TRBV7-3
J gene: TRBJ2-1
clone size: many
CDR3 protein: CASSPSRTMNEQFF
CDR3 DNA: TGTGCCAGCAGCCCGTCAAGGACTATGAATGAGCAGTTCTTC

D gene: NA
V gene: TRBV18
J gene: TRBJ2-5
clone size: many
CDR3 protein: CASSPGARETQYF
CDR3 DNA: TGTGCCAGCTCACCGGGGGCCCGGGAGACCCAGTACTTC

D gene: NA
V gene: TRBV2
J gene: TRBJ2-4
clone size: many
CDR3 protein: CASRVGGSAKNIQYF
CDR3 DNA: TGTGCCAGCAGGGTTGGGGGCTCGGCCAAAAACATTCAGTACTTC

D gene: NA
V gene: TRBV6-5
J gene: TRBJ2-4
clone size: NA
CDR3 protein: CASSYSWQGSGIQYF
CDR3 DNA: TGTGCCAGCAGTTACTCGTGGCAGGGATCGGGCATTCAGTACTTC

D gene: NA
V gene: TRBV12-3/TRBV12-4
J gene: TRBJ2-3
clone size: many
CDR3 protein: CASRPGTLIHTQYF
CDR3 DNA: TGTGCCAGCAGACCCGGGACTCTCATCCATACGCAGTATTTT

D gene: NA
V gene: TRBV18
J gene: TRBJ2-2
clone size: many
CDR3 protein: CASSLQGRAGELFF
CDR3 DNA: TGTGCCAGCTCACTGCAGGGAAGAGCCGGGGAGCTGTTTTTT

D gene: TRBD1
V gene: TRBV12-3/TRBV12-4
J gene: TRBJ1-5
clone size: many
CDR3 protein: CASRRGQGDNQPQHF
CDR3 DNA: TGTGCCAGCAGGCGGGGACAGGGCGACAATCAGCCCCAGCATTTT

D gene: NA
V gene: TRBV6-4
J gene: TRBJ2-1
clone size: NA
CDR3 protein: CASSPSQVSSYNEQFF
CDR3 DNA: TGTGCCAGCAGTCCGTCCCAGGTCAGCTCCTACAATGAGCAGTTCTTC

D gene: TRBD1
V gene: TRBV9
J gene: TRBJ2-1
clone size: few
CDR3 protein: CASSVKGQGYNEQFF
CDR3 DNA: TGTGCCAGCAGCGTAAAGGGACAGGGCTACAATGAGCAGTTCTTC

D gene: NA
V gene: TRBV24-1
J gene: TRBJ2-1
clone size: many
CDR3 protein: CATSDLPGYGEQFF
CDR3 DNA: TGTGCCACCAGTGATTTGCCGGGGTACGGTGAGCAGTTCTTC

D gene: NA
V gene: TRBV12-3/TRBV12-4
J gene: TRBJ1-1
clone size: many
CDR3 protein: CASRRDGTEAFF
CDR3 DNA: TGTGCCAGCAGGAGGGACGGCACTGAAGCTTTCTTT

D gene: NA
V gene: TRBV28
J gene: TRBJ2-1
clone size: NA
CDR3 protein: CASSLRTANNEQFF
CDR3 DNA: TGTGCCAGCAGCCTCCGGACAGCTAACAATGAGCAGTTCTTC

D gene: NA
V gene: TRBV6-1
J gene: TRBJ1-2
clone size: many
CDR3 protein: CASSVSGSRGYTF
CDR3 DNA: TGTGCCAGCAGTGTATCAGGGAGCAGGGGCTACACCTTC

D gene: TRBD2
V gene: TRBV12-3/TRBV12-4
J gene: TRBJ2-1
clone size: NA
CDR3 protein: CASNERGGIVNEQFF
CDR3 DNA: TGTGCCAGCAACGAGCGGGGGGGCATTGTAAATGAGCAGTTCTTC

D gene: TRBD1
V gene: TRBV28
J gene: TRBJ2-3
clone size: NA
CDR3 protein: CASSYQGAGTDTQYF
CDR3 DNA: TGTGCCAGCAGTTACCAGGGGGCGGGAACAGATACGCAGTATTTT

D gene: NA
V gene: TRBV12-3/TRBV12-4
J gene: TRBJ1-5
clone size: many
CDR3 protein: CASSLGLYQPQHF
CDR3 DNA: TGTGCCAGCAGTTTAGGGCTCTATCAGCCCCAGCATTTT

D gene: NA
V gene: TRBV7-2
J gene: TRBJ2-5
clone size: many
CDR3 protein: CASSPPGRGVETQYF
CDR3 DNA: TGTGCCAGCAGCCCCCCGGGGAGAGGGGTCGAGACCCAGTACTTC

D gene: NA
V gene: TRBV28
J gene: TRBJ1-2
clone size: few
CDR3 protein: CASSETDYGYTF
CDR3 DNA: TGTGCCAGCAGCGAGACAGACTATGGCTACACCTTC

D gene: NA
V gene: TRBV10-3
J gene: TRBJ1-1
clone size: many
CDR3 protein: CAITPQKIRGTNTEAFF
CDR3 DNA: TGTGCCATCACCCCTCAAAAAATCCGGGGTACGAACACTGAAGCTTTCTTT

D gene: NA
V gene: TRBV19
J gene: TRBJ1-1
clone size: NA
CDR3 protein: CASSIVPTGRSF
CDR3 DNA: TGTGCCAGTAGTATCGTTCCTACAGGCCGGAGCTTT

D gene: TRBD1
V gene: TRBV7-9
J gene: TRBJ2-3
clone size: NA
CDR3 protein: CASSEGQGPDTQYF
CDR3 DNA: TGTGCCAGCAGCGAGGGACAGGGACCCGATACGCAGTATTTT

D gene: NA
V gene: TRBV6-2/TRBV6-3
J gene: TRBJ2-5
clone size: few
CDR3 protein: CASSYNGVLETQYF
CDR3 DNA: TGTGCCAGCAGTTATAATGGTGTCCTTGAGACCCAGTACTTC

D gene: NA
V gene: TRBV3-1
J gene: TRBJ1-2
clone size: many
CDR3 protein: CASSQVGLQGYTF
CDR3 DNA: TGTGCCAGCAGCCAAGTCGGTCTGCAAGGCTACACCTTC

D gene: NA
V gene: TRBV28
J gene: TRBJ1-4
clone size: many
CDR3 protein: CASSLWGRDEKLFF
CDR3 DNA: TGTGCCAGCAGTTTGTGGGGCAGGGATGAAAAACTGTTTTTT

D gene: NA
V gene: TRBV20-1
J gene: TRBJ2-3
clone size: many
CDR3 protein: CSPWGLSGDTSTDTQYF
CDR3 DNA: TGCAGTCCTTGGGGGCTAAGCGGGGATACTAGCACAGATACGCAGTATTTT

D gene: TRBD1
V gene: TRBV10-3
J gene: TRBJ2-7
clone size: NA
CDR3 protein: CATPGGQAGEQYF
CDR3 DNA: TGTGCCACCCCTGGGGGACAGGCAGGCGAGCAGTACTTC

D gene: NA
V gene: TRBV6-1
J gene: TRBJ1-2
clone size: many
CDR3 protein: CASRIQANYGYTF
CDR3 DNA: TGTGCCAGCAGAATACAGGCTAACTATGGCTACACCTTC

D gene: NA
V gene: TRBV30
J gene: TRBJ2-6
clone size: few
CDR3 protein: CAWDSSGANVLTF
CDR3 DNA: TGTGCCTGGGACAGCTCTGGGGCCAACGTCCTGACTTTC

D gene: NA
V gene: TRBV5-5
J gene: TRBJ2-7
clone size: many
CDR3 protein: CASSHISATYEQYF
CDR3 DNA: TGTGCCAGCAGCCACATCTCAGCCACCTACGAGCAGTACTTC

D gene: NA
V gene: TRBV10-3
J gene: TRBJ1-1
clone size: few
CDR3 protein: CAISEGGRNTEAFF
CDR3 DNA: TGTGCCATCAGTGAGGGGGGGAGAAACACTGAAGCTTTCTTT

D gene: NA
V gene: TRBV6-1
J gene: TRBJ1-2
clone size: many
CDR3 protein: CASRSTGHYGYTF
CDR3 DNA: TGTGCCAGCAGATCCACAGGGCACTATGGCTACACCTTC

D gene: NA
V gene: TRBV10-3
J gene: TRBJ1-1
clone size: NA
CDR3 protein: CAISGQLNTEAFF
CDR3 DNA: TGTGCCATCAGTGGACAGTTGAACACTGAAGCTTTCTTT

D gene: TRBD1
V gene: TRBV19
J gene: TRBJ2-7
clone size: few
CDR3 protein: CASRQTGGAGEQYF
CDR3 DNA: TGTGCCAGTAGGCAGACAGGGGGCGCGGGGGAGCAGTACTTC

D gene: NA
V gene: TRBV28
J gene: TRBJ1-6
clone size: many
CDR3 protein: CASSYGGYSPLHF
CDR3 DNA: TGTGCCAGCAGCTACGGGGGTTATTCACCCCTCCACTTT

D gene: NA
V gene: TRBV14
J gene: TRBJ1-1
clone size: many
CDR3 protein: CASSQGQLNTEAFF
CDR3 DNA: TGTGCCAGCAGCCAAGGGCAGCTGAACACTGAAGCTTTCTTT

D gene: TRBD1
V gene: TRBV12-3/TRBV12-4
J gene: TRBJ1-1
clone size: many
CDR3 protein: CASSQLRGEGDTEAFF
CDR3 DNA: TGTGCCAGCAGCCAACTCAGGGGGGAGGGCGACACTGAAGCTTTCTTT

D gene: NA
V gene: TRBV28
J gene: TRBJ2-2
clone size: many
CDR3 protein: CASRSGTRGSTGELFF
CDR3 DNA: TGTGCCAGCAGATCAGGGACCCGGGGTAGCACCGGGGAGCTGTTTTTT